This T cell receptor beta chain was captured by sequencing in a study of Graves' ophthalmopathy and Graves' hyperthyroidism. For the study at large: No treatment had been given when peripheral blood was collected at initial diagnosis. Study results and limitations: In blood appeared most of the expanded thyroid clonotypes whose frequency exceeded 0.001.

RNA served as the template for amplifying TCR beta CDR3 regions. HTBI primers primed a first-round RT-PCR, and a second-round multiplex PCR followed. TCRdb itself ran the multiplex PCR reads through MiXCR, one entry per CDR3 protein. The sample consists of hundreds of thousands of distinct CDR3 sequences, around 21% of them appearing once. In its sample, this clonotype was seen a few times. Its antigen is not known. The V and J ends lost 7 bases and 1 base respectively, with 17 bases between them. Germline CDR1 reads MNHNS; CDR2 reads SASEGT. The CDR3 consists of 15 residues. Clinical symptoms, serum thyroxine, TRAb, thyroid ultrasound and orbital computed tomography determined diagnosis.

The chain couples TRBV6-1 to TRBJ2-7; either TRBD1 or TRBD2 may supply D (6 bases each). The material sequenced was peripheral blood. This TCR was recovered from a woman aged 18-35 years with stable Graves' hyperthyroidism. The CDR3 reads CASTPYGGGSYEQYF. The CDR3 bases are TGTGCCAGCACCCCCTACGGGGGCGGGTCCTACGAGCAGTACTTC.